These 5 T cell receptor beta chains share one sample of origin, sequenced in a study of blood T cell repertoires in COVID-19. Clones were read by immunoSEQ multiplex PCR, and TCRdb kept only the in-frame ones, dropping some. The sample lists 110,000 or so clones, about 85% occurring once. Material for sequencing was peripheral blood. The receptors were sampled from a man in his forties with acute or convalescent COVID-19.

CDR3 coding DNA: TGTGCCAGCAGCCCCCCCGGGACAGGGGTCACGGAAGCTTTCTTT. This translates into CASSPPGTGVTEAFF. The chain carries TRBV2 and TRBJ1-1; 10 nucleotides align to TRBD1. With 6 bases clipped from V and 8 bases from J, the junction kept 12 bases outside the gene matches. Germline lookup yields CDR1 SNHLY and CDR2 FYNNEI. This CDR3 has 15 amino acids. The whole variable domain, remainder taken from reference TRBV2 and TRBJ1-1, is EPEVTQTPSHQVTQMGQEVILRCVPISNHLYFYWYRQILGQKVEFLVSFYNNEISEKSEIFDDQFSVERPDGSNFTLKIRSTKLEDSAMYFCASSPPGTGVTEAFFGQGTRLTVV.

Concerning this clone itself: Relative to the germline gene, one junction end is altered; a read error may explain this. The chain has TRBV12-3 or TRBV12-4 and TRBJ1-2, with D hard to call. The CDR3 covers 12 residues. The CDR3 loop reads CASSLAGPQASF. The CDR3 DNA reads TGTGCCAGCAGTTTAGCCGGCCCTCAGGCAAGCTTC.

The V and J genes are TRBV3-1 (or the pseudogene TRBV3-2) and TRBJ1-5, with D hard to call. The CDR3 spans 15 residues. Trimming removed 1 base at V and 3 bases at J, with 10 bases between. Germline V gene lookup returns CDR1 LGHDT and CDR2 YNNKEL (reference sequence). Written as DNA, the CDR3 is TGTGCCAGCAGCCAAGGTGTCGCAGACAATCAGCCCCAGCATTTT. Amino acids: CASSQGVADNQPQHF.

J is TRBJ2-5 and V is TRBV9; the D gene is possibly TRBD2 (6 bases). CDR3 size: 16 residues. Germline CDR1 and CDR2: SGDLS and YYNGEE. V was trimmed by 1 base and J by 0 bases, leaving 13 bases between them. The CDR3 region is CASSVRPSGHQETQYF. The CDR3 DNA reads TGTGCCAGCAGCGTAAGGCCCAGCGGGCACCAAGAGACCCAGTACTTC.

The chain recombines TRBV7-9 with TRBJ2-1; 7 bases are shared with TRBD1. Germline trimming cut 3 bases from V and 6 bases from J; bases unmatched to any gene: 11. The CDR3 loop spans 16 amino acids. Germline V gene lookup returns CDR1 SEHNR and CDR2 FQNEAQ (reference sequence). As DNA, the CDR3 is TGTGCCAGCAGCTTTCTGCGGACAGGTCTAGGCAATGAGCAGTTCTTC. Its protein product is CASSFLRTGLGNEQFF.